The next 29 T cell receptor beta chains were all read from a single sample in a study of blood T cell repertoires in COVID-19. The data were produced by immunoSEQ multiplex PCR, yet TCRdb's version contains in-frame clones alone and is incomplete. The sample lists 150,000 to 200,000 clones, roughly 88% seen once, with roughly 9.2% in the top ten. Sequenced: peripheral blood. The origin of the receptors is a woman aged 80 or over with acute or convalescent COVID-19.

V is TRBV30 and J is TRBJ2-2; TRBD1 matches 9 bases. Losses at the gene ends were 4 bases for V and 5 bases for J; bases not matched to a gene: 11. This CDR3 comprises 16 residues. CDR1 and CDR2 from the germline V gene are GTSNPN and SVGIG (reference sequence). The CDR3: CAWNIGGTGRTGELFF. The CDR3 nucleotides read TGTGCCTGGAATATCGGTGGGACAGGGAGAACCGGGGAGCTGTTTTTT.

This chain uses TRBV5-1 with TRBJ2-1; D unclear. From germline, CDR1 is SGHRS and CDR2 YFSETQ. CDR3 length: 13 amino acids. V lost 0 bases and J lost 9, with 10 bases in between. CDR3 amino acids: CASSLEATGEQFF. CDR3 bases: TGCGCCAGCAGCTTGGAAGCGACGGGTGAGCAGTTCTTC.

The rearrangement joins TRBV20-1 to TRBJ2-1, with D possibly being TRBD1 (6 bases). Trimming pared 5 bases from V and 6 bases from J, leaving 8 bases between. The CDR3 is 11 residues long. CDR1 DFQATT and CDR2 SNEGSKA come from the germline V gene (reference sequence). The DNA for the CDR3 is TGCAGTGCTTCCAGGGGCAATGAGCAGTTCTTC. Encoded protein: CSASRGNEQFF.

This sequence joins TRBV29-1 and TRBJ1-1; TRBD1 might be the D (6 bases). The CDR3 is 12 amino acids. Trimming pared 7 bases from V and 4 bases from J, leaving 13 bases between. Germline CDR1 and CDR2: SQVTM and ANQGSEA. The CDR3 region has the DNA TGCAGCGCCGCTAGGGGGACCACTGAAGCTTTCTTT. This translates into CSAARGTTEAFF.

The genes are TRBV3-1 (or the pseudogene TRBV3-2) and TRBJ1-6; the match to TRBD1 covers 7 bases. V lost 8 bases to trimming and J lost 8 bases; unmatched junction nucleotides: 6. The CDR3 contains 13 residues. Germline loops: CDR1 LGHDT, CDR2 YNNKEL (reference sequence). Here the CDR3 DNA reads TGTGCCAGCGGATGGACAGGCGATTCACCCCTCCACTTT. It yields the protein CASGWTGDSPLHF.

The chain uses TRBV2 and TRBJ2-7, with D possibly TRBD2 on 6 matching bases. V was clipped by 3 bases and J by 3 bases, with 12 bases between them. Per germline, CDR1 SNHLY and CDR2 FYNNEI. The CDR3 has 14 amino acids. CDR3 sequence (DNA): TGTGCCAGCAGTGATGGGCGGGGCCTCTACGAGCAGTACTTC. It is translated as CASSDGRGLYEQYF.

The rearrangement uses TRBV20-1 and TRBJ2-1; D remains ambiguous. Trimming took off 3 bases at V and 0 bases at J, with 12 bases between the two ends. Germline-derived CDR1 and CDR2 are DFQATT and SNEGSKA (reference sequence). This CDR3 region has 15 residues. This chain's CDR3 is CSASSSRSSYNEQFF. The CDR3 nucleotides are TGCAGTGCTAGTAGCTCGCGTAGCTCCTACAATGAGCAGTTCTTC.

This clone was seen only once. The chain carries TRBV18 and TRBJ2-7; D is undetermined. There are 13 residues in the CDR3. Between the trimmed V and J ends, which lost 6 bases and 3 bases, there was a span of 12 bases. Germline lookup yields CDR1 KGHSH and CDR2 LQKENI. The CDR3 sequence is CASSLTQNYEQYF. For the CDR3, the DNA is TGTGCCAGCTCTCTCACGCAGAACTACGAGCAGTACTTC.

The rearrangement links TRBV10-3 to TRBJ1-3, with D unclear. There are 14 residues in the CDR3. Germline CDR1 is ENHRY and CDR2 is SYGVKD. V lost 7 bases and J lost 0, with 10 bases in between. The DNA of the CDR3 is TGTGCCATCACTACGGAGGTCTCTGGAAACACCATATATTTT. Encoded protein: CAITTEVSGNTIYF.

J is TRBJ1-4 and V is TRBV7-9, with D possibly matching TRBD1 (5 bases). CDR1 and CDR2 (germline): SEHNR, FQNEAQ (reference sequence). CDR3 length: 14 residues. The ends were cut back, 1 base at V and 8 bases at J, with 11 bases in the middle. CDR3 in DNA: TGTGCCAGCAGCTTAGGTAGCGGGGGGGAAAAACTGTTTTTT. This encodes CASSLGSGGEKLFF.

The V gene is TRBV6-2 or TRBV6-3, the J gene TRBJ2-7, with TRBD2 matching over 7 bases. Germline assignment: CDR1 MNHEY and CDR2 SVGEGT. The length of the CDR3 is 16 residues. The ends lost 2 bases at V and 1 base at J; junction bases unmatched: 8. The CDR3 coding sequence is TGTGCCAGCAGTTACCCCCTGAGGGGAGGGTCCTACGAGCAGTACTTC. Encoded protein: CASSYPLRGGSYEQYF.

This sequence joins TRBV6-5 and TRBJ2-2, with a possible D match to TRBD1 (5 bases). The V end was cut by 8 bases, the J end by 1 base, with 8 bases between. The CDR3 has 13 residues. Germline V CDR1 and CDR2: MNHEY, SVGAGI. The DNA of the CDR3 is TGTGCCAGCGGTAGGGGGAACACCGGGGAGCTGTTTTTT. Its protein product is CASGRGNTGELFF.

This clone was seen just once. The chain couples TRBV3-1 (or the pseudogene TRBV3-2) to TRBJ2-3; 10 bases align to TRBD2. CDR3 length: 16 amino acids. In germline, CDR1 is LGHDT, CDR2 YNNKEL (reference sequence). V was pared by 4 bases and J by 4 bases, with 8 bases of the junction left unmatched. The DNA for the CDR3 is TGTGCCAGCAGCCCAGGAAGCGGGAGGGTTGCAGATACGCAGTATTTT. It yields the protein CASSPGSGRVADTQYF.

The CDR3 protein is CSVQRTTGNTEAFF. For the CDR3, the DNA is TGCAGCGTCCAAAGGACGACAGGGAACACTGAAGCTTTCTTT. This chain links TRBV29-1 with TRBJ1-1; D possibly corresponds to TRBD1 (6 bases). CDR1 is SQVTM, CDR2 ANQGSEA, per germline. The CDR3 spans 14 residues. The V end lost 6 bases, the J end lost 1 base, and 15 bases lay between the germline ends.

V is TRBV6-5 and J is TRBJ1-2; perhaps TRBD1 as D (6 bases). CDR3 length equals 14 residues. V lost 8 bases to trimming and J lost 2 bases, with 15 bases between them. Germline V gene data show CDR1 as MNHEY and CDR2 as SVGAGI. The CDR3 coding sequence is TGTGCCAGCTGTCCCCAGGGGCCCAACTATGGCTACACCTTC. It yields the protein CASCPQGPNYGYTF.

The rearrangement links TRBV7-2 to TRBJ2-4; 9 bases are shared with TRBD1. The V gene end was trimmed by 1 base and the J gene end by 7 bases; junction bases not matched to a gene: 2. Germline assignment: CDR1 SGHTA and CDR2 FQGNSA. The CDR3 loop spans 14 amino acids. The CDR3 DNA reads as TGTGCCAGCAGCTTAGTACAGGGGGCGAACATTCAGTACTTC. Its protein product is CASSLVQGANIQYF.

The J gene is TRBJ2-7, the V gene TRBV3-1 (or the pseudogene TRBV3-2); TRBD2 matches 10 bases. This CDR3 has 17 amino acids. V dropped 2 bases and J dropped 1; count of bases not matched to a gene: 8. Germline V gene data show CDR1 as LGHDT and CDR2 as YNNKEL (reference sequence). The DNA of the CDR3 is TGTGCCAGCAGCCAATACGGTACTAGCGGGATATCCTACGAGCAGTACTTC. It codes for CASSQYGTSGISYEQYF.

The V and J genes are TRBV11-2 and TRBJ2-3; a weak D match, TRBD1 (5 bases). Trimming removed 0 bases from V and 0 bases from J, with 10 bases in between. Per the germline V gene, CDR1 is SGHAT and CDR2 is FQNNGV. The CDR3 length is 16 residues. The CDR3 coding sequence is TGTGCCAGCAGCTTAGATCCAGACAGTAGCACAGATACGCAGTATTTT. This codes for CASSLDPDSSTDTQYF.

CDR3 nucleotide sequence: TGCGCCAGCAGCACCCCGGGACAGGGGGCCGTGGGGGGCTACACCTTC. Translated: CASSTPGQGAVGGYTF. The chain uses TRBV5-1 and TRBJ1-2; TRBD1 matches at 12 bases. CDR1 SGHRS and CDR2 YFSETQ come from the germline V gene. The CDR3 sequence is 16 residues long. Trimming took 4 bases from V and 8 from J; bases not matched to a gene: 12.

V is TRBV6-5 and J is TRBJ2-1; possibly TRBD2 for D (5 bases). CDR1 is MNHEY, CDR2 SVGAGI, per germline. The CDR3 totals 13 residues. With 2 bases removed from V and 4 bases from J, the gap between germline ends came to 6 bases. CDR3 bases: TGTGCCAGCAGTTACAGGGAGTACAATGAGCAGTTCTTC. Translating gives CASSYREYNEQFF.

This rearrangement joins TRBV6-5 to TRBJ1-2; perhaps TRBD1 as D (6 bases). V was clipped by 0 bases and J by 7 bases, with 12 bases between them. Germline lookup yields CDR1 MNHEY and CDR2 SVGAGI. CDR3 size: 14 residues. The CDR3 spells CASSYSARGRGYTF. Here the CDR3 DNA reads TGTGCCAGCAGTTACTCAGCCAGGGGACGTGGCTACACCTTC.

The V and J genes are TRBV11-3 and TRBJ2-5; a weak D match, TRBD1 (5 bases). Germline loops: CDR1 SGHNT, CDR2 YENEEA. V lost 1 base to trimming and J lost 3 bases, with 12 bases between them. The CDR3 contains 15 residues. The CDR3 region is CASSLGGRLEETQYF. In DNA, the CDR3 is TGTGCCAGCAGCTTAGGGGGCAGATTGGAAGAGACCCAGTACTTC.

The chain combines TRBV24-1 with TRBJ2-3; 7 bases map to TRBD1. There are 15 residues in the CDR3. V dropped 5 bases and J dropped 1; count of bases not matched to a gene: 5. CDR1 KGHDR and CDR2 SFDVKD come from the germline V gene. CDR3 bases: TGTGCCACCAGTGTTTACAGGGGAGGCACAGATACGCAGTATTTT. Its translation: CATSVYRGGTDTQYF.

The V gene is TRBV5-1, the J gene TRBJ2-3, with 8 bases that match TRBD1. J was trimmed by 1 base and V by 2 bases; bases with no gene match: 3. The CDR3 contains 15 residues. Germline-derived CDR1 and CDR2 are SGHRS and YFSETQ. CDR3 region: CASSLQGGGTDTQYF. The CDR3 DNA reads as TGCGCCAGCAGCTTACAGGGGGGAGGCACAGATACGCAGTATTTT.

J is TRBJ1-2 and V is TRBV29-1; D may be TRBD1 (5 bases). The germline V gene encodes CDR1 SQVTM and CDR2 ANQGSEA. The CDR3 spans 12 residues. Trimming took off 4 bases at V and 0 bases at J, with 6 bases between the two ends. CDR3 in DNA: TGCAGCGTTGGACAGTCTAACTATGGCTACACCTTC. Translating it yields CSVGQSNYGYTF.

The chain has TRBV9 and TRBJ2-1; TRBD1 matches 8 bases. Losses at the gene ends were 3 bases for V and 7 bases for J; bases not matched to a gene: 9. This CDR3 spans 15 amino acids. From germline, CDR1 is SGDLS and CDR2 YYNGEE. The CDR3 is CASSAKDRVGNEQFF. CDR3 DNA: TGTGCCAGCAGCGCAAAGGACAGGGTAGGGAATGAGCAGTTCTTC.

The V call is TRBV27, the J call TRBJ1-6; 7 bases align to TRBD1. The germline CDR1 and CDR2 sequences are MNHEY and SMNVEV (reference sequence). The CDR3 spans 15 residues. V lost 8 bases to trimming and J lost 6 bases; unmatched junction nucleotides: 10. CDR3 nucleotide sequence: TGTGCCAGCGCCCTCGAGGGACAGAGTAATTCACCCCTCCACTTT. Residues: CASALEGQSNSPLHF.

The genes are TRBV5-1 and TRBJ2-2, with D possibly matching TRBD1 (6 bases). Germline V gives CDR1 SGHRS, CDR2 YFSETQ. With 4 bases removed from V and 0 bases from J, the gap between germline ends came to 13 bases. The length of the CDR3 is 16 residues. The CDR3 protein is CASSHSRTANTGELFF. The DNA for the CDR3 is TGCGCCAGCAGCCACTCTCGGACAGCGAACACCGGGGAGCTGTTTTTT.

This clone showed up just a few times. V usage is TRBV7-3 and J usage is TRBJ1-1, with a possible D match to TRBD1 (5 bases). Germline CDR1 and CDR2: SGHTA and FQGTGA. CDR3 length: 14 residues. V was clipped by 3 bases and J by 1 base, with 9 bases between them. Here the CDR3 reads CASSFGGTNTEAFF. The CDR3, as DNA: TGTGCCAGCAGCTTTGGCGGGACGAACACTGAAGCTTTCTTT.